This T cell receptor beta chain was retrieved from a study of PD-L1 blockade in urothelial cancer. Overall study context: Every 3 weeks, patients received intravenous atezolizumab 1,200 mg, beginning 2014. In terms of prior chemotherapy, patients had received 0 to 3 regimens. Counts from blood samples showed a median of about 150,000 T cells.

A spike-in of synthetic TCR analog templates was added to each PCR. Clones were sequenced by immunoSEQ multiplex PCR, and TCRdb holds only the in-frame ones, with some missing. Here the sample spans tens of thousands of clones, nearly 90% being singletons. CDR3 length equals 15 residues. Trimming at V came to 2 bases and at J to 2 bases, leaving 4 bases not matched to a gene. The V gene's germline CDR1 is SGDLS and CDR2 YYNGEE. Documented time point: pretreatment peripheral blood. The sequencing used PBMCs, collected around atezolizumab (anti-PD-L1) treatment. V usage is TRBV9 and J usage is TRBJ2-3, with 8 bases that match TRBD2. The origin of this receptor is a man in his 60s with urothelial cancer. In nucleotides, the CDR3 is TGTGCCAGCAGCGTCCGTAGCGGGGACACAGATACGCAGTATTTT. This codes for CASSVRSGDTDTQYF. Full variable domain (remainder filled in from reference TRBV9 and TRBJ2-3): DSGVTQTPKHLITATGQRVTLRCSPRSGDLSVYWYQQSLDQGLQFLIQYYNGEERAKGNILERFSAQQFPDLHSELNLSSLELGDSALYFCASSVRSGDTDTQYFGPGTRLTVL.